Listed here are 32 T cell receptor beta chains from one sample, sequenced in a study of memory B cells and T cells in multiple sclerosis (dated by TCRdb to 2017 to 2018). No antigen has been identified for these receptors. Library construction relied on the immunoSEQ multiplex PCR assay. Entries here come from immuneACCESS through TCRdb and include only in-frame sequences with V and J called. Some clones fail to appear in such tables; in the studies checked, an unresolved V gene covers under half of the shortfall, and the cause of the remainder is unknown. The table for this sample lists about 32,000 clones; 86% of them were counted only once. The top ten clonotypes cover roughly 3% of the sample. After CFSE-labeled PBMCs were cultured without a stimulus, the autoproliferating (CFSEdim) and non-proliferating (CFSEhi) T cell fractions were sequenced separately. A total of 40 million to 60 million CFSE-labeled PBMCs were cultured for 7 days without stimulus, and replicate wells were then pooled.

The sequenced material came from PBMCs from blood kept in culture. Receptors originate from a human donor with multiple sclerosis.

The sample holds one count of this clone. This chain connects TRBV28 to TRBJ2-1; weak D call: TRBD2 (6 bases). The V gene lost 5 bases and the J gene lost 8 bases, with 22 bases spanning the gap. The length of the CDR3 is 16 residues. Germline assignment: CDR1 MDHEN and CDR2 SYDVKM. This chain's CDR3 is CASSLTGPGRRDEQFF. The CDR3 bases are TGTGCCAGCAGTCTAACCGGTCCAGGGAGGCGCGATGAGCAGTTCTTC. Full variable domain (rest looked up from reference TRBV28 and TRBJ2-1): DVKVTQSSRYLVKRTGEKVFLECVQDMDHENMFWYRQDPGLGLRLIYFSYDVKMKEKGDIPEGYSVSREKKERFSLILESASTNQTSMYLCASSLTGPGRRDEQFFGPGTRLTVL.

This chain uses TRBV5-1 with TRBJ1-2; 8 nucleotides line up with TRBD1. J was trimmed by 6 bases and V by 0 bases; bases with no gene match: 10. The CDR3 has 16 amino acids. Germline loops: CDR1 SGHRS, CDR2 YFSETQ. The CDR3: CASSLGVSGGSNGYTF. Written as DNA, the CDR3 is TGCGCCAGCAGCTTGGGTGTGTCAGGGGGCAGTAATGGCTACACCTTC.

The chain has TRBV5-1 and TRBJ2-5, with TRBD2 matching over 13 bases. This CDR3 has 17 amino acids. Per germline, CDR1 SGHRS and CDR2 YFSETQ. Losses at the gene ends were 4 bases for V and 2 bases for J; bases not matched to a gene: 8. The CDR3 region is CASSGGLAGSTQETQYF. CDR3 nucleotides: TGCGCCAGCAGCGGGGGACTAGCGGGGTCAACTCAAGAGACCCAGTACTTC. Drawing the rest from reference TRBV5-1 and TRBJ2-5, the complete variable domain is KAGVTQTPRYLIKTRGQQVTLSCSPISGHRSVSWYQQTPGQGLQFLFEYFSETQRNKGNFPGRFSGRQFSNSRSEMNVSTLELGDSALYLCASSGGLAGSTQETQYFGPGTRLLVL.

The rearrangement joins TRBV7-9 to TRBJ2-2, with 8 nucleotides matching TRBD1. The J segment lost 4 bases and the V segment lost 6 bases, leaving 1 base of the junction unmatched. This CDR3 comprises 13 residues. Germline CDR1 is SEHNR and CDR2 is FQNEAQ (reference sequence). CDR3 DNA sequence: TGTGCCAGCAGGGGACAGGCCACCGGGGAGCTGTTTTTT. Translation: CASRGQATGELFF.

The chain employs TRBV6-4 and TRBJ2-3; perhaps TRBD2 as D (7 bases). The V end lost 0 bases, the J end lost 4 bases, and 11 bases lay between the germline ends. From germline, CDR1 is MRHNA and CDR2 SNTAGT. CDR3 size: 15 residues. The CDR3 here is CASSDSGGAADTQYF. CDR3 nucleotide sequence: TGTGCCAGCAGTGACTCTGGGGGGGCAGCAGATACGCAGTATTTT.

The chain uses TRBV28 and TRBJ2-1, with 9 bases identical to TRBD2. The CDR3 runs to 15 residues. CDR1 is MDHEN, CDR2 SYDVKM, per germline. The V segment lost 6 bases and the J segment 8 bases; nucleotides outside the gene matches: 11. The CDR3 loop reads CASSDRASGTHEQFF. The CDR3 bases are TGTGCCAGCAGCGACCGGGCTAGCGGGACACATGAGCAGTTCTTC.

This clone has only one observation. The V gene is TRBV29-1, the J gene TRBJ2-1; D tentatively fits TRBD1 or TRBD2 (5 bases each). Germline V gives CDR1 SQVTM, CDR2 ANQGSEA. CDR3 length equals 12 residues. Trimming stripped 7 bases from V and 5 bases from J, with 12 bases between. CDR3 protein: CSGGPPNNEQFF. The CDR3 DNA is TGCAGCGGGGGACCGCCGAACAATGAGCAGTTCTTC.

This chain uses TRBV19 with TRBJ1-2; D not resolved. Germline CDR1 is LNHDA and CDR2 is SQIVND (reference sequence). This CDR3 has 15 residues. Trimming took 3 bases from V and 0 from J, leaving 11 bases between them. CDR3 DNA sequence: TGTGCCAGTAGTATGGTAGGAGCCCCTAACTATGGCTACACCTTC. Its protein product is CASSMVGAPNYGYTF.

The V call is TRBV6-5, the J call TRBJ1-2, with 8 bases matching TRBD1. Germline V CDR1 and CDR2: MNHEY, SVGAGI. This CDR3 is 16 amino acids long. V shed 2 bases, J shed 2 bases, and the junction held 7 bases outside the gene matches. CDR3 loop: CASSYRQGSVNYGYTF. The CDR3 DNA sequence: TGTGCCAGCAGTTACCGACAGGGGTCTGTAAACTATGGCTACACCTTC.

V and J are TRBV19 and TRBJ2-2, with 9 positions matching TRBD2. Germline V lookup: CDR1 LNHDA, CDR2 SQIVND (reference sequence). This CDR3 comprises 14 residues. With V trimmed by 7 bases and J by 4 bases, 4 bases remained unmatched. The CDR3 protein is CASKREEGTGELFF. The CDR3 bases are TGTGCCAGTAAGCGGGAGGAAGGCACCGGGGAGCTGTTTTTT.

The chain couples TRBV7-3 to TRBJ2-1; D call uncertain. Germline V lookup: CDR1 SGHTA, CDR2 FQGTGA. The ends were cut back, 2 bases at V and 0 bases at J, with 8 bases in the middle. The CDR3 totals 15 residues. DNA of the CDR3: TGTGCCAGCAGCTTAGGCAGCGCCTCCTACAATGAGCAGTTCTTC. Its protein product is CASSLGSASYNEQFF. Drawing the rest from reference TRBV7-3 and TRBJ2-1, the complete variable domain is GAGVSQTPSNKVTEKGKYVELRCDPISGHTALYWYRQSLGQGPEFLIYFQGTGAADDSGLPNDRFFAVRPEGSVSTLKIQRTERGDSAVYLCASSLGSASYNEQFFGPGTRLTVL.

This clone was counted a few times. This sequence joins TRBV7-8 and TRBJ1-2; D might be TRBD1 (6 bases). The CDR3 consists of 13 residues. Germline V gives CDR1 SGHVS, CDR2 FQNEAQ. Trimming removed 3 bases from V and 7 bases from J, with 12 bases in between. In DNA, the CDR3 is TGTGCCAGCAGCTTGGGGGCAGCTCGTGGCTACACCTTC. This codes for CASSLGAARGYTF. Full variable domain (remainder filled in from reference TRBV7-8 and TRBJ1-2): GAGVSQSPRYKVAKRGQDVALRCDPISGHVSLFWYQQALGQGPEFLTYFQNEAQLDKSGLPSDRFFAERPEGSVSTLKIQRTQQEDSAVYLCASSLGAARGYTFGSGTRLTVV.

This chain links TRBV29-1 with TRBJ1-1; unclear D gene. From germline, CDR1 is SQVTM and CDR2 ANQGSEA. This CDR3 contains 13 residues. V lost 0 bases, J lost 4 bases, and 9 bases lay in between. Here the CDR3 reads CSVEDRLSTEAFF. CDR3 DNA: TGCAGCGTTGAAGACAGGTTGAGCACTGAAGCTTTCTTT.

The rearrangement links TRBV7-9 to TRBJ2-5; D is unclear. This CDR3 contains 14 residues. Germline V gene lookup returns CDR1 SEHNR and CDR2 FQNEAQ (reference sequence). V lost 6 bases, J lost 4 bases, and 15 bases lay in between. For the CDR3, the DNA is TGTGCCAGCAGTCCCGTCGATGTGGGAGAGACCCAGTACTTC. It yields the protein CASSPVDVGETQYF.

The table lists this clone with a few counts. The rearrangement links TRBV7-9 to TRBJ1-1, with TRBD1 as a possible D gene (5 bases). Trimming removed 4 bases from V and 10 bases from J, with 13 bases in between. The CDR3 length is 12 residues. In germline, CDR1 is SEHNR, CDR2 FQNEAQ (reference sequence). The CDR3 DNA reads TGTGCCAGCAGCTGGGACGGGGTAAGAGCTTTCTTT. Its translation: CASSWDGVRAFF.

The CDR3 sequence: CASSESRNTGELFF. In DNA, the CDR3 is TGTGCCAGCAGTGAAAGCCGGAACACCGGGGAGCTGTTTTTT. J is TRBJ2-2 and V is TRBV2; D remains unclear. Per germline, CDR1 SNHLY and CDR2 FYNNEI. V was shortened by 2 bases and J by 1 base, with 5 bases between the two germline ends. The CDR3 has 14 amino acids. Full variable domain (rest looked up from reference TRBV2 and TRBJ2-2): EPEVTQTPSHQVTQMGQEVILRCVPISNHLYFYWYRQILGQKVEFLVSFYNNEISEKSEIFDDQFSVERPDGSNFTLKIRSTKLEDSAMYFCASSESRNTGELFFGEGSRLTVL.

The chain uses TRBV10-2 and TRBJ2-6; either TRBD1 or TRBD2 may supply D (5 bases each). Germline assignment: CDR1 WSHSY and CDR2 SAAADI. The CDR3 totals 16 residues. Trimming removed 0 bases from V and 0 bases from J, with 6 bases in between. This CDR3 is CASSESGGSGANVLTF. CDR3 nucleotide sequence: TGCGCCAGCAGTGAGTCTGGGGGCTCTGGGGCCAACGTCCTGACTTTC.

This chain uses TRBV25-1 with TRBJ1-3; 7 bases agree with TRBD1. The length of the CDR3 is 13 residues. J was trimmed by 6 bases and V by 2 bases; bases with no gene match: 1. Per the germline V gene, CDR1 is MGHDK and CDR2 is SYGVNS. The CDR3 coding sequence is TGTGCCAGCAGTGAACAGGGGGAAAACACCATATATTTT. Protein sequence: CASSEQGENTIYF.

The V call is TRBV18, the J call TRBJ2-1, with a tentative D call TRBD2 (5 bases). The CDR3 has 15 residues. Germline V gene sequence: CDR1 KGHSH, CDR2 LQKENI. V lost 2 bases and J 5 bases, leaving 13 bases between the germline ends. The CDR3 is CASSPVEVGDNEQFF. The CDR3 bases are TGTGCCAGCTCACCAGTGGAGGTTGGGGACAATGAGCAGTTCTTC.

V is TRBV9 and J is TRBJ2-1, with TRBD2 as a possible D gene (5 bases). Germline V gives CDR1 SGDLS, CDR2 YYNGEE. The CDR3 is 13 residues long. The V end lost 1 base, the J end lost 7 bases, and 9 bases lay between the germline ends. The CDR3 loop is CASSVSGGNEQFF. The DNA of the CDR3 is TGTGCCAGCAGCGTAAGTGGCGGGAATGAGCAGTTCTTC.

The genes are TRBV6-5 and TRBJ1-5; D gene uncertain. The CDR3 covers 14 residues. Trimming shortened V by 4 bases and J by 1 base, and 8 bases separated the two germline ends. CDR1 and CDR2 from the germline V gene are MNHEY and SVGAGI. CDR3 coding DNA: TGTGCCAGCAGTTGGCAGGCAAGCAATCAGCCCCAGCATTTT. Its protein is CASSWQASNQPQHF.

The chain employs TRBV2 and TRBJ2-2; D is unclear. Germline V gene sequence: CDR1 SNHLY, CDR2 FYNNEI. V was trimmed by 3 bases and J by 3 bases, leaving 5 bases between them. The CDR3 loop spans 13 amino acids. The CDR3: CASSEPYTGELFF. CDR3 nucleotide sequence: TGTGCCAGCAGTGAGCCTTACACCGGGGAGCTGTTTTTT.

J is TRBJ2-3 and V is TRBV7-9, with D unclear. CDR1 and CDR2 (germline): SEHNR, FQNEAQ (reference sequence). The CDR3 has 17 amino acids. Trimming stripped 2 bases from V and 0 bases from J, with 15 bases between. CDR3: CASSLSRLILSTDTQYF. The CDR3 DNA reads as TGTGCCAGCAGCTTATCGAGACTGATCCTCAGCACAGATACGCAGTATTTT.

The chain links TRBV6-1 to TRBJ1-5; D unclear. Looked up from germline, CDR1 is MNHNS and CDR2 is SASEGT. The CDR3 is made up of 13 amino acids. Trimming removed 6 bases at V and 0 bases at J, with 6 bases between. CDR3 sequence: CASSPYSNQPQHF. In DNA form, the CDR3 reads TGTGCCAGCAGCCCGTATAGCAATCAGCCCCAGCATTTT.

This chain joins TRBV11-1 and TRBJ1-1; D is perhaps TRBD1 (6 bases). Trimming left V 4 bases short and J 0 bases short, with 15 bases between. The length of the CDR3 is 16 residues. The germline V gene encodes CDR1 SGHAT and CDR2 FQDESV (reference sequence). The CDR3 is CASSYGQWSMNTEAFF. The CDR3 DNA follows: TGTGCCAGCAGCTATGGACAGTGGAGTATGAACACTGAAGCTTTCTTT.

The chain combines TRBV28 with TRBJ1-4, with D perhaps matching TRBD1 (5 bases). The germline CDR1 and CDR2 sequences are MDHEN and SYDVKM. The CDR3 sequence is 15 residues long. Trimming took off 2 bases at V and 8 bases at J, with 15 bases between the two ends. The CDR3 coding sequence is TGTGCCAGCAGTTTAAGTGGGCAGGGACGCGAAAAACTGTTTTTT. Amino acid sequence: CASSLSGQGREKLFF.

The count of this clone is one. For the CDR3, the DNA is TGTGCCAGCAGTTTAGGCCGGGGGGCGCAAAATTCACCCCTCCACTTT. Its protein is CASSLGRGAQNSPLHF. The chain is built from TRBV27 and TRBJ1-6, with a weak D call TRBD1 (6 bases). The CDR3 sequence is 16 residues long. Germline V CDR1 and CDR2: MNHEY, SMNVEV (reference sequence). Trimming shortened V by 2 bases and J by 7 bases, and 15 bases separated the two germline ends.

CDR3 DNA sequence: TGTGCCAGCAAGGACAGATACACCGGGGAGCTGTTTTTT. It translates to CASKDRYTGELFF. The chain couples TRBV2 to TRBJ2-2, with D tentatively TRBD1 (6 bases). Trimming removed 7 bases from V and 3 bases from J, with 9 bases in between. The CDR3 contains 13 residues. Germline loops: CDR1 SNHLY, CDR2 FYNNEI.

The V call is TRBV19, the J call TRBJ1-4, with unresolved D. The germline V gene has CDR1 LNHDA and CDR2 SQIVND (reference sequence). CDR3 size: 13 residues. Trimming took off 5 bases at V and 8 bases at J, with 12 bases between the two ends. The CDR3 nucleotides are TGTGCCAGTAGTCGGGGTGTAGGCGAAAAACTGTTTTTT. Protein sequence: CASSRGVGEKLFF.

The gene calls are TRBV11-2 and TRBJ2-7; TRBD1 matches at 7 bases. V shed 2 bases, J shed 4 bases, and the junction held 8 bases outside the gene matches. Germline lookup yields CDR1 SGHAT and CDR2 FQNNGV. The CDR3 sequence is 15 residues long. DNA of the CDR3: TGTGCCAGCAGCTTAAGGGGACAGATTTTATACGAGCAGTACTTC. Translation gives CASSLRGQILYEQYF.

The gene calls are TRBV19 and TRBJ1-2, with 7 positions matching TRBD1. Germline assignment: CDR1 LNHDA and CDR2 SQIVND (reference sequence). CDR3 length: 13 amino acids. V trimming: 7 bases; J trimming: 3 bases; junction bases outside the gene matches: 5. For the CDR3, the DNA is TGTGCCAGTAAACAGGGGATGGACTATGGCTACACCTTC. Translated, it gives CASKQGMDYGYTF. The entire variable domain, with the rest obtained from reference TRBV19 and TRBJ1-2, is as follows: DGGITQSPKYLFRKEGQNVTLSCEQNLNHDAMYWYRQDPGQGLRLIYYSQIVNDFQKGDIAEGYSVSREKKESFPLTVTSAQKNPTAFYLCASKQGMDYGYTFGSGTRLTVV.

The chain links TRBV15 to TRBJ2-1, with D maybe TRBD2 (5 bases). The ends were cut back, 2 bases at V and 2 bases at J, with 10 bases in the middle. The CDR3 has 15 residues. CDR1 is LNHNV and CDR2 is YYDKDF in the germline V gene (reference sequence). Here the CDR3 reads CATSRPLAPYNEQFF. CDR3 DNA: TGTGCCACCAGCAGACCCCTAGCCCCCTACAATGAGCAGTTCTTC.